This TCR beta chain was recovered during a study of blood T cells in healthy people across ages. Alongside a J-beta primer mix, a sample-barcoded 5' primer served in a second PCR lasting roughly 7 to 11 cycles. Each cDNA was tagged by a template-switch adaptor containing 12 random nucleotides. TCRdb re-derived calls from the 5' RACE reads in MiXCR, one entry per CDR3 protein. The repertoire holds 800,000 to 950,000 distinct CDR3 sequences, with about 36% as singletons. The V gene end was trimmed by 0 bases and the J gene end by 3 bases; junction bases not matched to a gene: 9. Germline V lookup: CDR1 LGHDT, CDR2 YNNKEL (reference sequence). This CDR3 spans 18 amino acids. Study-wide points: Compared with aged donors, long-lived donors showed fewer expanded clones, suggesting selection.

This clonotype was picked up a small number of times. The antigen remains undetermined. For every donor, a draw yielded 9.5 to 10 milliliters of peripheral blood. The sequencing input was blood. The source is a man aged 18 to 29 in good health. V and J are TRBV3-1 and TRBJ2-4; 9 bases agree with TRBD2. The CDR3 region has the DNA TGTGCCAGCAGCCAAGATCGGGCGGGGGGGCTGGACAAAAACATTCAGTACTTC. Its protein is CASSQDRAGGLDKNIQYF.